What follows are 12 T cell receptor beta chains derived from one specimen sequenced in a study of T cells after yellow fever vaccination. MiXCR, applied by TCRdb to the 5' RACE reads, yields one record per CDR3 protein. The data contain about 150,000 distinct CDR3 sequences, 5% to 7.5% of them seen just once; the ten biggest clones take up more than 0.6%. Sequencing used CD4+ T cells sorted from PBMCs, obtained 10 days after the yellow fever booster vaccination. These receptors were obtained from a young man who received the YFV17D yellow fever vaccine.

This clonotype was counted at least ten times. The chain couples TRBV20-1 to TRBJ1-2; D gene uncertain. The CDR3 has 12 residues. CDR1 is DFQATT and CDR2 is SNEGSKA in the germline V gene (reference sequence). The ends were cut back, 3 bases at V and 2 bases at J, with 7 bases in the middle. The CDR3 sequence: CSARSKNYGYTF. The CDR3 coding sequence is TGCAGTGCTAGGTCGAAGAACTATGGCTACACCTTC.

Ten or more counts support this clonotype. The chain employs TRBV28 and TRBJ2-2; possibly TRBD1 for D (6 bases). V lost 2 bases to trimming and J lost 6 bases, with 7 bases between them. Germline V gene sequence: CDR1 MDHEN, CDR2 SYDVKM. The CDR3 is made up of 13 amino acids. The CDR3 sequence: CASSLQGSGELFF. The CDR3 DNA follows: TGTGCCAGCAGTTTACAGGGGTCCGGGGAGCTGTTTTTT. The whole variable domain, remainder taken from reference TRBV28 and TRBJ2-2, is DVKVTQSSRYLVKRTGEKVFLECVQDMDHENMFWYRQDPGLGLRLIYFSYDVKMKEKGDIPEGYSVSREKKERFSLILESASTNQTSMYLCASSLQGSGELFFGEGSRLTVL.

In this sample, this clonotype turned up many times. This chain links TRBV4-2 with TRBJ2-7; D uncertain. CDR3 length equals 17 residues. Looked up from germline, CDR1 is LGHNA and CDR2 is YNFKEQ. Trimming pared 0 bases from V and 1 base from J, leaving 16 bases between. CDR3 in amino acids: CASSQDSRGHRSYEQYF. The CDR3 DNA sequence: TGTGCCAGCAGCCAAGATAGTAGAGGTCATCGATCCTACGAGCAGTACTTC.

Ten or more counts support this clonotype. This chain uses TRBV12-5 with TRBJ2-3; D not resolved. Germline V gene lookup returns CDR1 LGHNT and CDR2 FRNRAP. V was trimmed by 6 bases and J by 8 bases, leaving 12 bases between them. The CDR3 contains 12 residues. The DNA for the CDR3 is TGTGCTAGTGGGACCGGCGAAGCTACGCAGTATTTT. This translates into CASGTGEATQYF.

This sequence joins TRBV20-1 and TRBJ2-5; D may be TRBD1 (6 bases). Trimming cost V 5 bases and J 3 bases, with 13 bases left between them. This CDR3 contains 13 residues. Germline V CDR1 and CDR2: DFQATT, SNEGSKA (reference sequence). The CDR3 reads CSAREDRKETQYF. DNA of the CDR3: TGCAGTGCTCGTGAGGACAGAAAAGAGACCCAGTACTTC.

This clonotype was recorded at least ten times. V and J are TRBV7-9 and TRBJ1-2, with D perhaps TRBD1 (5 bases). Trimming shortened V by 1 base and J by 8 bases, and 11 bases separated the two germline ends. Looked up from germline, CDR1 is SEHNR and CDR2 is FQNEAQ (reference sequence). This CDR3 region has 13 residues. CDR3 region: CASSLVSSGGYTF. As DNA, the CDR3 is TGTGCCAGCAGCTTAGTTTCATCAGGGGGCTACACCTTC.

This clonotype was counted ten times or more. The chain has TRBV29-1 and TRBJ2-1, with D tentatively TRBD2 (6 bases). Germline values: CDR1 SQVTM, CDR2 ANQGSEA. V shed 4 bases and J shed 5 bases, with 12 bases lying between them. The CDR3 totals 13 residues. The DNA of the CDR3 is TGCAGCGTTGTTTGGCGGGATAACAATGAGCAGTTCTTC. It codes for CSVVWRDNNEQFF.

This clonotype occurred many times. This chain connects TRBV12-3 or TRBV12-4 to TRBJ1-2; D not certain. Trimming removed 4 bases at V and 7 bases at J, with 13 bases between. This CDR3 region has 13 residues. CDR3 nucleotides: TGTGCCAGCAGTTCGGCCATTCGAGGTGGCTACACCTTC. As protein: CASSSAIRGGYTF.

This clonotype was seen a handful of times. This rearrangement joins TRBV7-2 to TRBJ1-2; D is possibly TRBD1 (6 bases). CDR1 and CDR2 (germline): SGHTA, FQGNSA. Deletions cut 5 bases from V and 7 bases from J, with 23 bases between. The CDR3 spans 16 residues. Written as DNA, the CDR3 is TGTGCCAGCAGCCCCCGAGCCGCAGGGGAGGATGTTGGCTACACCTTC. Translating gives CASSPRAAGEDVGYTF.

V gene TRBV20-1 combines with J gene TRBJ1-1; TRBD1 is a possible D gene (6 bases). Germline V gene sequence: CDR1 DFQATT, CDR2 SNEGSKA (reference sequence). Trimming stripped 5 bases from V and 5 bases from J, with 21 bases between. The length of the CDR3 is 15 residues. The CDR3 here is CSARQPDRSITEAFF. The DNA of the CDR3 is TGCAGTGCTCGACAGCCAGACAGGTCTATAACTGAAGCTTTCTTT.

This clonotype was detected ten times or more. This chain joins TRBV15 and TRBJ2-5; 13 positions agree with TRBD2. This CDR3 spans 16 amino acids. The J segment lost 4 bases and the V segment lost 2 bases, leaving 4 bases of the junction unmatched. Germline assignment: CDR1 LNHNV and CDR2 YYDKDF (reference sequence). The CDR3 coding sequence is TGTGCCACCAGCAGACGACTAGCGGGAGGTAGAGAGACCCAGTACTTC. Protein product: CATSRRLAGGRETQYF.

This clonotype was seen more than once but under ten times. The chain couples TRBV7-2 to TRBJ2-7, with 9 bases fitting TRBD2. J was trimmed by 5 bases and V by 0 bases; bases with no gene match: 5. Germline V gene sequence: CDR1 SGHTA, CDR2 FQGNSA. The CDR3 spans 15 residues. CDR3 bases: TGTGCCAGCAGCTTAGCGAGCGGGAGGTCCGACGAGCAGTACTTC. Translation gives CASSLASGRSDEQYF.